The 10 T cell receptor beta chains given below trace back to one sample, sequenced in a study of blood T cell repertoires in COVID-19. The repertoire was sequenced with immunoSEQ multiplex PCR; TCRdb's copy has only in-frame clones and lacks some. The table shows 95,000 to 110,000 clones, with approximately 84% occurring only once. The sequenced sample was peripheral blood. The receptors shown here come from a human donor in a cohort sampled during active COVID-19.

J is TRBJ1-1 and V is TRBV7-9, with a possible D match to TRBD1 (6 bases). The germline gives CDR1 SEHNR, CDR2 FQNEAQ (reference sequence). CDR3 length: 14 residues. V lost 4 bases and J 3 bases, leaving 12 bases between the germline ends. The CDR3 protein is CASSSRGWDTEAFF. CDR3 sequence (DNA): TGTGCCAGCAGCTCCAGGGGATGGGACACTGAAGCTTTCTTT.

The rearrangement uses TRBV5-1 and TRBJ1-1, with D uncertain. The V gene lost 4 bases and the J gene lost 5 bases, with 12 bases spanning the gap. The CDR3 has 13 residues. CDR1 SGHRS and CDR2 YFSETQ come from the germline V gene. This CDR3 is CASSREGLTEAFF. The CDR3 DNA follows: TGCGCCAGCAGCCGAGAGGGATTGACTGAAGCTTTCTTT. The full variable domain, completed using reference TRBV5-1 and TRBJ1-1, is KAGVTQTPRYLIKTRGQQVTLSCSPISGHRSVSWYQQTPGQGLQFLFEYFSETQRNKGNFPGRFSGRQFSNSRSEMNVSTLELGDSALYLCASSREGLTEAFFGQGTRLTVV.

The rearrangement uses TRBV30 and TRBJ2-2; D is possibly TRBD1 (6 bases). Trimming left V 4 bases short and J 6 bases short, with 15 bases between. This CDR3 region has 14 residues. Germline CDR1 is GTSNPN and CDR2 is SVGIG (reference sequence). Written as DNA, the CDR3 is TGTGCCTGGAATTCGGTACAGGGACCCGGGGAGCTGTTTTTT. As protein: CAWNSVQGPGELFF.

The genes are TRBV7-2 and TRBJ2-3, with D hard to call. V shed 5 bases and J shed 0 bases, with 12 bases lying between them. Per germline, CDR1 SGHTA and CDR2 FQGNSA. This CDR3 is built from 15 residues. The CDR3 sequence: CASSRRVASTDTQYF. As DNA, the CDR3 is TGTGCCAGCAGCCGCCGGGTTGCTAGCACAGATACGCAGTATTTT.

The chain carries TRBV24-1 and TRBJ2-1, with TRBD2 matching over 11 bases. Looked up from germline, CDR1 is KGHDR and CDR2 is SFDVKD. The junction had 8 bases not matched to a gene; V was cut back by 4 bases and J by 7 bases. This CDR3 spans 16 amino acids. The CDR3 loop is CATSDQTSGTGNEQFF. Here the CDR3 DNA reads TGTGCCACCAGTGACCAGACTAGCGGGACGGGTAATGAGCAGTTCTTC.

The DNA of the CDR3 is TGTGCCAGCAGCCCCCGGGGGGCGGGGGGGCATTACAATGAGCAGTTCTTC. Its protein is CASSPRGAGGHYNEQFF. V is TRBV7-6 and J is TRBJ2-1, with 9 bases lining up with TRBD2. The J segment lost 4 bases and the V segment lost 5 bases, leaving 12 bases of the junction unmatched. CDR1 and CDR2 from the germline V gene are SGHVS and FNYEAQ. The CDR3 extends over 17 amino acids.

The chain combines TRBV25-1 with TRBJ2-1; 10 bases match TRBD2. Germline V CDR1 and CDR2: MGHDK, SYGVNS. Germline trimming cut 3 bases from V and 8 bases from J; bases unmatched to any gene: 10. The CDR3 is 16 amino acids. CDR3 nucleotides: TGTGCCAGCAGTGATCCTCTAGCGGGAGTTGGTCATGAGCAGTTCTTC. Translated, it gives CASSDPLAGVGHEQFF.

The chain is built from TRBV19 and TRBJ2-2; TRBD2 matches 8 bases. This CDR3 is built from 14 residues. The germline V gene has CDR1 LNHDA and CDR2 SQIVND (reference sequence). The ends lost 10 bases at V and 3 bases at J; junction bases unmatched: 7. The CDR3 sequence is CAKKREYYTGELFF. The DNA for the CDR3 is TGTGCCAAGAAGCGGGAGTATTACACCGGGGAGCTGTTTTTT. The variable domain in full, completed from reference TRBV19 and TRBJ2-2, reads DGGITQSPKYLFRKEGQNVTLSCEQNLNHDAMYWYRQDPGQGLRLIYYSQIVNDFQKGDIAEGYSVSREKKESFPLTVTSAQKNPTAFYLCAKKREYYTGELFFGEGSRLTVL.

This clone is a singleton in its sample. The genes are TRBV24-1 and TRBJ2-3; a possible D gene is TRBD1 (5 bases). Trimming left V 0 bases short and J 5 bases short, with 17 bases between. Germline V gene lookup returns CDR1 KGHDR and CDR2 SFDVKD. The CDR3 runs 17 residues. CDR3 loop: CATSDLRQGAFGDTQYF. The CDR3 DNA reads TGTGCCACCAGTGATTTGCGCCAGGGCGCTTTCGGAGATACGCAGTATTTT.

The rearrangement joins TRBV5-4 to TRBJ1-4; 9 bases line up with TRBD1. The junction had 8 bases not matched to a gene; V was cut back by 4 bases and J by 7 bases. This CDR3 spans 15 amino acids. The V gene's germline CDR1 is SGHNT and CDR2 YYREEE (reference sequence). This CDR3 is CASSQGQGFGEKLFF. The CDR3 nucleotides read TGTGCCAGCAGCCAAGGACAGGGGTTCGGTGAAAAACTGTTTTTT.